Each of the 16 T cell receptor beta chains below was sequenced from the same sample in a study of CD4 T cells in relation to SARS-CoV-2 and coronaviruses. Unexposed donor CD4+ T cells date from about 2010-2019, before the COVID-19 pandemic. Clones were read by immunoSEQ multiplex PCR, and TCRdb kept only the in-frame ones, dropping some. Among around 69,000 clones listed, 85% to 95% were seen once. Sequenced input: naive CD4+ T cells from PBMCs. Indicated subset: naive CD4+ T cells isolated by negative enrichment. The receptors shown here come from a human donor in good health.

CDR3 amino acids: CAWTPWGAISKLFF. The CDR3, as DNA: TGTGCCTGGACTCCCTGGGGGGCGATTTCAAAACTGTTTTTT. This chain connects TRBV30 to TRBJ1-4; TRBD1 is a possible D gene (6 bases). V was pared by 4 bases and J by 10 bases, with 19 bases between. This CDR3 region has 14 residues. The germline gives CDR1 GTSNPN, CDR2 SVGIG (reference sequence).

J is TRBJ1-6 and V is TRBV6-5; 9 nucleotides line up with TRBD1. This CDR3 contains 14 residues. V trimming: 7 bases; J trimming: 8 bases; junction bases outside the gene matches: 6. Germline values: CDR1 MNHEY, CDR2 SVGAGI. In nucleotides, the CDR3 is TGTGCCAGCACCACCGGGACAGGGCATTCACCCCTCCACTTT. Translating it yields CASTTGTGHSPLHF.

The V and J genes are TRBV6-1 and TRBJ2-5, with TRBD2 matching 9 bases. CDR3 size: 16 residues. The germline V gene encodes CDR1 MNHNS and CDR2 SASEGT. J lost 1 base, V lost 4 bases, and 7 bases had no gene match. The DNA of the CDR3 is TGTGCCAGCAGTGGGAGGGTAGCGGGAGCCCAAGAGACCCAGTACTTC. This translates into CASSGRVAGAQETQYF.

DNA of the CDR3: TGTGCCAGCAGTTTGGCTAGCAGGGTTGTCAGGGATACGCAGTATTTT. Protein sequence: CASSLASRVVRDTQYF. This chain connects TRBV28 to TRBJ2-3; D tentatively reads TRBD1 or TRBD2 (5 bases each). Per germline, CDR1 MDHEN and CDR2 SYDVKM. This CDR3 spans 16 amino acids. With 3 bases removed from V and 6 bases from J, the gap between germline ends came to 19 bases.

This clone came up once. The chain couples TRBV3-1 (or the pseudogene TRBV3-2) to TRBJ2-1, with 9 bases identical to TRBD2. In germline, CDR1 is LGHDT, CDR2 YNNKEL (reference sequence). After removal of 1 base from V and 3 bases from J, the junction contained 1 base not matched to a gene. The CDR3 sequence is 15 residues long. In nucleotides, the CDR3 is TGTGCCAGCAGCCAAGGGACTAGCGTCTACAATGAGCAGTTCTTC. Translation gives CASSQGTSVYNEQFF.

The rearrangement links TRBV11-2 to TRBJ2-7; 9 bases map to TRBD2. The CDR3 has 15 residues. V gave up 1 base and J gave up 0 bases; unmatched junction bases: 1. CDR1 and CDR2 (germline): SGHAT, FQNNGV. CDR3 in amino acids: CASSLVSGSSYEQYF. Written as DNA, the CDR3 is TGTGCCAGCAGCTTAGTTAGCGGGAGCTCCTACGAGCAGTACTTC. Combining the CDR3 with reference TRBV11-2 and TRBJ2-7 gives the whole variable domain EAGVAQSPRYKIIEKRQSVAFWCNPISGHATLYWYQQILGQGPKLLIQFQNNGVVDDSQLPKDRFSAERLKGVDSTLKIQPAKLEDSAVYLCASSLVSGSSYEQYFGPGTRLTVT.

The V and J genes are TRBV24-1 and TRBJ1-2, with D perhaps TRBD1 (6 bases). Trimming shortened V by 7 bases and J by 4 bases, and 21 bases separated the two germline ends. This CDR3 contains 16 residues. Germline CDR1 is KGHDR and CDR2 is SFDVKD. Here the CDR3 DNA reads TGTGCCACCAGCGACGGGACACCAGGAGGTAGCTATGGCTACACCTTC. Translated, it gives CATSDGTPGGSYGYTF.

This sequence joins TRBV11-3 and TRBJ2-3; 11 positions agree with TRBD2. Trimming at V came to 4 bases and at J to 2 bases, leaving 8 bases not matched to a gene. Looked up from germline, CDR1 is SGHNT and CDR2 is YENEEA. The length of the CDR3 is 17 residues. Here the CDR3 reads CASSSGTSGLYTDTQYF. The CDR3 nucleotides are TGTGCCAGCAGCTCCGGGACTAGCGGACTATACACAGATACGCAGTATTTT.

This clone was seen more than once but under ten times. The chain links TRBV7-9 to TRBJ2-7; either TRBD1 or TRBD2 may fit D (6 bases each). The germline gives CDR1 SEHNR, CDR2 FQNEAQ (reference sequence). Trimming took off 7 bases at V and 2 bases at J, with 15 bases between the two ends. The CDR3 covers 14 residues. The CDR3, as DNA: TGTGCCAGCACCAAACAGGGAGGACCCTACGAGCAGTACTTC. It yields the protein CASTKQGGPYEQYF.

The chain combines TRBV7-2 with TRBJ1-4, with 8 nucleotides matching TRBD1. This CDR3 is built from 17 residues. The trim removed 5 bases at V and 3 bases at J, leaving 11 bases unmatched. Germline values: CDR1 SGHTA, CDR2 FQGNSA. The CDR3, as DNA: TGTGCCAGCAGCCCCCGGACAGGGAGGGCACCTAATGAAAAACTGTTTTTT. Protein sequence: CASSPRTGRAPNEKLFF.

The genes are TRBV15 and TRBJ2-2, with D perhaps assigned TRBD1 or TRBD2 (5 bases each). The CDR3 sequence is 16 residues long. Germline CDR1 LNHNV, CDR2 YYDKDF (reference sequence). V lost 1 base to trimming and J lost 5 bases, with 14 bases between them. The CDR3 region is CATSRGGFRGTGELFF. Written as DNA, the CDR3 is TGTGCCACCAGCAGAGGGGGGTTTCGGGGAACCGGGGAGCTGTTTTTT.

The CDR3 here is CASSLRGPGQGAQFF. CDR3 sequence (DNA): TGCGCCAGCAGCTTGAGGGGCCCGGGACAGGGGGCGCAGTTCTTC. The chain links TRBV5-1 to TRBJ2-1; 12 nucleotides agree with TRBD1. Germline CDR1 SGHRS, CDR2 YFSETQ. Germline trimming cut 1 base from V and 12 bases from J; bases unmatched to any gene: 8. This CDR3 has 15 residues.

This clone was observed once. The rearrangement joins TRBV5-1 to TRBJ1-2; the D is unclear. Trimming shortened V by 0 bases and J by 5 bases, and 14 bases separated the two germline ends. The CDR3 length is 15 residues. Germline V gives CDR1 SGHRS, CDR2 YFSETQ. For the CDR3, the DNA is TGCGCCAGCAGCTTGGGGGAAAGACTTAAGTATGGCTACACCTTC. Translation: CASSLGERLKYGYTF.

The chain is built from TRBV28 and TRBJ2-7, with D perhaps TRBD2 (5 bases). The V gene lost 6 bases and the J gene lost 3 bases, with 9 bases spanning the gap. In germline, CDR1 is MDHEN, CDR2 SYDVKM. The CDR3 consists of 12 residues. The CDR3 DNA follows: TGTGCCAGCAGCACAACTAGCTACGAGCAGTACTTC. Residues: CASSTTSYEQYF.

The chain recombines TRBV27 with TRBJ1-5, with D tentatively TRBD1 (6 bases). The CDR3 spans 17 residues. The germline V gene encodes CDR1 MNHEY and CDR2 SMNVEV (reference sequence). Trimming stripped 3 bases from V and 15 bases from J, with 30 bases between. CDR3 protein: CASSFGGWRGASLDVHF. CDR3 DNA sequence: TGTGCCAGCAGTTTCGGGGGTTGGAGGGGGGCCTCGCTTGACGTGCATTTT.

The V and J genes are TRBV5-6 and TRBJ1-1; D is unclear. Trimming stripped 0 bases from V and 10 bases from J, with 13 bases between. The length of the CDR3 is 13 residues. Per the germline V gene, CDR1 is SGHDT and CDR2 is YYEEEE. The CDR3 region is CASSLAATKAAFF. The CDR3 DNA follows: TGTGCCAGCAGCTTGGCCGCGACTAAGGCAGCTTTCTTT.